The 28 T cell receptor beta chains listed next were all sequenced from one sample in a study of cytomegalovirus exposure and HLA in healthy donors. Assay used: immunoSEQ multiplex PCR; TCRdb lists only in-frame clones, some missing. The sample shows around 180,000 clones, 84% of them seen only once. Sequencing used PBMCs. These receptor sequences come from a man aged 18 to 29 in good health and CMV-seropositive.

The V and J genes are TRBV6-1 and TRBJ1-5; D gene uncertain. Germline V gives CDR1 MNHNS, CDR2 SASEGT. CDR3 size: 14 residues. V was clipped by 4 bases and J by 4 bases, with 11 bases between them. The CDR3, as DNA: TGTGCCAGCAGTGTTAGGCAGACAAATCAGCCCCAGCATTTT. As protein: CASSVRQTNQPQHF.

The CDR3 coding sequence is TGTGCCAGCAGCTGGGGGCAGGCGCCCCAGTTCTTC. This sequence encodes CASSWGQAPQFF. The chain is built from TRBV5-4 and TRBJ2-1; tentatively, D is TRBD1 (6 bases). This CDR3 comprises 12 residues. Germline V lookup: CDR1 SGHNT, CDR2 YYREEE (reference sequence). V lost 3 bases and J lost 13, with 14 bases in between.

The rearrangement uses TRBV7-6 and TRBJ2-1; D unresolved. Germline assignment: CDR1 SGHVS and CDR2 FNYEAQ. Trimming cost V 5 bases and J 0 bases, with 11 bases left between them. The CDR3 totals 15 residues. The CDR3 loop reads CASSESVSSYNEQFF. In nucleotides, the CDR3 is TGTGCCAGCAGCGAAAGCGTTAGCTCCTACAATGAGCAGTTCTTC.

The V call is TRBV28, the J call TRBJ1-2; D gene ambiguous. V lost 6 bases to trimming and J lost 5 bases, with 10 bases between them. The CDR3 totals 12 residues. Germline lookup yields CDR1 MDHEN and CDR2 SYDVKM. CDR3 residues: CASSSSSYGYTF. CDR3 bases: TGTGCCAGCAGCTCTTCCTCTTATGGCTACACCTTC.

The chain has TRBV5-6 and TRBJ2-7; 12 bases are shared with TRBD1. Unmatched junction bases numbered 4, after V lost 3 bases and J lost 3 bases. CDR3 length: 15 residues. The germline gives CDR1 SGHDT, CDR2 YYEEEE. The CDR3 coding sequence is TGTGCCAGCAGCTCCGGGACAGGGGGCGGCTACGAGCAGTACTTC. Translating it yields CASSSGTGGGYEQYF.

The chain combines TRBV2 with TRBJ2-5; 10 bases align to TRBD1. With V trimmed by 7 bases and J by 4 bases, 3 bases remained unmatched. The CDR3 has 13 residues. Germline CDR1 SNHLY, CDR2 FYNNEI. The CDR3 DNA reads TGTGCCAGCACATGGGACAGGGGAGAGACCCAGTACTTC. Amino acid sequence: CASTWDRGETQYF. Full variable domain (remainder filled in from reference TRBV2 and TRBJ2-5): EPEVTQTPSHQVTQMGQEVILRCVPISNHLYFYWYRQILGQKVEFLVSFYNNEISEKSEIFDDQFSVERPDGSNFTLKIRSTKLEDSAMYFCASTWDRGETQYFGPGTRLLVL.

The chain couples TRBV27 to TRBJ2-7; unclear D gene. With 5 bases removed from V and 0 bases from J, the gap between germline ends came to 14 bases. Germline V CDR1 and CDR2: MNHEY, SMNVEV (reference sequence). The CDR3 is 15 residues long. The CDR3: CASSPPTILSYEQYF. For the CDR3, the DNA is TGTGCCAGCAGTCCCCCGACAATCCTCTCCTACGAGCAGTACTTC.

The CDR3 nucleotides read TGCAGCGTTGACCCCTCAGGGGTCGACTATGGCTACACCTTC. Encoded protein: CSVDPSGVDYGYTF. The chain combines TRBV29-1 with TRBJ1-2; TRBD1 might be the D (6 bases). CDR3 length equals 14 residues. V lost 3 bases to trimming and J lost 3 bases, with 14 bases between them. Per germline, CDR1 SQVTM and CDR2 ANQGSEA.

The V gene is TRBV7-6, the J gene TRBJ2-1, with 9 bases aligning to TRBD2. The junction had 7 bases not matched to a gene; V was cut back by 3 bases and J by 10 bases. This CDR3 is built from 14 residues. CDR1 SGHVS and CDR2 FNYEAQ come from the germline V gene. The CDR3 here is CASSFAVSGGEQFF. As DNA, the CDR3 is TGTGCCAGCAGCTTCGCAGTCAGCGGGGGGGAGCAGTTCTTC.

The CDR3 region has the DNA TGTGCCACCACCGACCAGGGGGCTAGCACAGATACGCAGTATTTT. Residues: CATTDQGASTDTQYF. V usage is TRBV6-4 and J usage is TRBJ2-3; 8 bases map to TRBD1. The length of the CDR3 is 15 residues. Trimming cost V 10 bases and J 0 bases; bases outside gene matches: 9. Per the germline V gene, CDR1 is MRHNA and CDR2 is SNTAGT.

V and J are TRBV30 and TRBJ1-5, with 7 bases that match TRBD1. The J segment lost 0 bases and the V segment lost 2 bases, leaving 7 bases of the junction unmatched. This CDR3 has 16 amino acids. In germline, CDR1 is GTSNPN, CDR2 SVGIG (reference sequence). CDR3 DNA sequence: TGTGCCTGGAGTCCCGAGACAGGGCGTAGCAATCAGCCCCAGCATTTT. This sequence encodes CAWSPETGRSNQPQHF.

This chain connects TRBV27 to TRBJ1-5; 9 bases agree with TRBD1. Germline CDR1 and CDR2: MNHEY and SMNVEV (reference sequence). With 5 bases clipped from V and 3 bases from J, the junction kept 5 bases outside the gene matches. The CDR3 is 15 amino acids. The CDR3 DNA reads TGTGCCAGCAGTCCCCGGGACAGGGTCAATCAGCCCCAGCATTTT. It codes for CASSPRDRVNQPQHF.

This chain links TRBV5-8 with TRBJ2-5; perhaps D is TRBD1 or TRBD2 (5 bases each). The CDR3 extends over 16 amino acids. Per the germline V gene, CDR1 is SGHTS and CDR2 is YDEGEE. Trimming removed 4 bases from V and 0 bases from J, with 16 bases in between. CDR3 protein: CASSLGVQPYQETQYF. The CDR3 region has the DNA TGTGCCAGCAGCCTGGGGGTACAGCCGTACCAAGAGACCCAGTACTTC.

The V and J genes are TRBV5-4 and TRBJ1-2; 8 bases map to TRBD1. This CDR3 contains 14 residues. Germline CDR1 is SGHNT and CDR2 is YYREEE (reference sequence). J gave up 1 base and V 5 bases, and 4 bases lay outside the gene matches. CDR3 protein: CASRRQGNNYGYTF. CDR3 sequence (DNA): TGTGCCAGCAGGCGACAGGGGAATAACTATGGCTACACCTTC.

With regard to this clone: Additional DNA sequences in this sample encode the identical CDR3. The V gene is TRBV6-5, the J gene TRBJ1-1; the D is unclear. CDR1 MNHEY and CDR2 SVGAGI come from the germline V gene. V lost 2 bases, J lost 5 bases, and 6 bases lay in between. The length of the CDR3 is 12 residues. The CDR3 loop is CASSYGGTEAFF. CDR3 nucleotide sequence: TGTGCCAGCAGTTACGGCGGGACTGAAGCTTTCTTT.

This chain uses TRBV19 with TRBJ1-1; 7 bases are shared with TRBD1. Germline values: CDR1 LNHDA, CDR2 SQIVND (reference sequence). This CDR3 contains 17 residues. V lost 1 base, J lost 0 bases, and 8 bases stayed unmatched. The CDR3 protein is CASSIGDREPMNTEAFF. In nucleotides, the CDR3 is TGTGCCAGTAGTATAGGGGACAGAGAACCTATGAACACTGAAGCTTTCTTT.

The J gene is TRBJ1-1, the V gene TRBV12-5, with 9 bases that match TRBD1. In germline, CDR1 is LGHNT, CDR2 FRNRAP. The CDR3 covers 14 residues. V lost 5 bases, J lost 8 bases, and 9 bases stayed unmatched. The CDR3 region has the DNA TGTGCTAGTGGTCAGGGACAGGGCGGGCCAGAAGCTTTCTTT. It specifies CASGQGQGGPEAFF.

The V gene is TRBV5-4, the J gene TRBJ2-7, with 15 nucleotides matching TRBD2. The V segment lost 7 bases and the J segment 3 bases; nucleotides outside the gene matches: 5. Germline CDR1 reads SGHNT; CDR2 reads YYREEE (reference sequence). The CDR3 sequence is 15 residues long. The CDR3 loop reads CASHGLAGGSYEQYF. In nucleotides, the CDR3 is TGTGCCAGCCACGGACTAGCGGGAGGGAGCTACGAGCAGTACTTC.

V is TRBV6-4 and J is TRBJ2-3, with 11 bases fitting TRBD2. This CDR3 is built from 15 residues. V shed 5 bases and J 4 bases; nucleotides not matched to a gene: 5. Germline CDR1 MRHNA, CDR2 SNTAGT. This chain's CDR3 is CASSPSSGRPDTQYF. The CDR3 DNA follows: TGTGCCAGCAGTCCCTCTAGCGGGAGGCCAGATACGCAGTATTTT.

The chain carries TRBV28 and TRBJ2-6; no clear D gene. CDR1 is MDHEN and CDR2 is SYDVKM in the germline V gene. The CDR3 extends over 15 amino acids. The V end lost 7 bases, the J end lost 0 bases, and 10 bases lay between the germline ends. The CDR3 coding sequence is TGTGCCAGCACCGGCGCTAGCTCTGGGGCCAACGTCCTGACTTTC. It translates to CASTGASSGANVLTF.

This chain links TRBV7-6 with TRBJ2-2, with 9 nucleotides matching TRBD2. The germline CDR1 and CDR2 sequences are SGHVS and FNYEAQ. The length of the CDR3 is 15 residues. J lost 4 bases, V lost 5 bases, and 5 bases had no gene match. The CDR3 protein is CASSDSGSSTGELFF. Here the CDR3 DNA reads TGTGCCAGCAGCGATAGCGGGAGTAGCACCGGGGAGCTGTTTTTT.

The chain has TRBV9 and TRBJ2-1; 8 bases map to TRBD2. With 0 bases clipped from V and 6 bases from J, the junction kept 11 bases outside the gene matches. Germline CDR1 reads SGDLS; CDR2 reads YYNGEE. The CDR3 spans 17 residues. The CDR3 nucleotides are TGTGCCAGCAGCGTAGGCGCTAGCGGCCGGGGGGGCAATGAGCAGTTCTTC. It translates to CASSVGASGRGGNEQFF.

V gene TRBV29-1 combines with J gene TRBJ2-1, with D hard to call. There are 12 residues in the CDR3. V was pared by 4 bases and J by 6 bases, with 10 bases between. Germline V CDR1 and CDR2: SQVTM, ANQGSEA. The CDR3 DNA reads as TGCAGCGTTGTGTTCGGTGGCAATGAGCAGTTCTTC. Protein sequence: CSVVFGGNEQFF.

V and J are TRBV9 and TRBJ2-7; 7 bases are a match to TRBD2. The CDR3 is 15 residues long. With V trimmed by 0 bases and J by 6 bases, 9 bases remained unmatched. Germline V lookup: CDR1 SGDLS, CDR2 YYNGEE. The CDR3 loop reads CASSVGVGLDGEQYF. The CDR3 DNA reads as TGTGCCAGCAGCGTAGGCGTAGGACTAGATGGCGAGCAGTACTTC.

J is TRBJ1-5 and V is TRBV30, with TRBD1 as a possible D gene (6 bases). Trimming took off 5 bases at V and 3 bases at J, with 17 bases between the two ends. From germline, CDR1 is GTSNPN and CDR2 SVGIG (reference sequence). The CDR3 contains 15 residues. The CDR3 loop reads CAWRRGGGPNQPQHF. DNA for the CDR3: TGTGCCTGGCGCAGAGGGGGGGGGCCCAATCAGCCCCAGCATTTT. Together with reference TRBV30 and TRBJ1-5, the CDR3 gives the full variable domain: SQTIHQWPATLVQPVGSPLSLECTVEGTSNPNLYWYRQAAGRGLQLLFYSVGIGQISSEVPQNLSASRPQDRQFILSSKKLLLSDSGFYLCAWRRGGGPNQPQHFGDGTRLSIL.

V gene TRBV30 combines with J gene TRBJ2-1; no clear D. CDR3 length: 13 residues. Germline V gene sequence: CDR1 GTSNPN, CDR2 SVGIG (reference sequence). V lost 0 bases and J lost 7, with 10 bases in between. This CDR3 reads CAWSVSPQNEQFF. The CDR3 region has the DNA TGTGCCTGGAGTGTATCCCCGCAGAATGAGCAGTTCTTC. The full variable domain, in which reference TRBV30 and TRBJ2-1 provide the parts outside the CDR3, is SQTIHQWPATLVQPVGSPLSLECTVEGTSNPNLYWYRQAAGRGLQLLFYSVGIGQISSEVPQNLSASRPQDRQFILSSKKLLLSDSGFYLCAWSVSPQNEQFFGPGTRLTVL.

The genes are TRBV2 and TRBJ2-7; 8 nucleotides line up with TRBD1. This CDR3 is 12 amino acids long. J gave up 11 bases and V 5 bases, and 8 bases lay outside the gene matches. From germline, CDR1 is SNHLY and CDR2 FYNNEI. CDR3 bases: TGTGCCAGCAGTCCCTTACAGACAGGGGAGTACTTC. Amino acid sequence: CASSPLQTGEYF.

This chain joins TRBV4-2 and TRBJ2-1; 13 positions agree with TRBD2. The trim removed 4 bases at V and 10 bases at J, leaving 1 base unmatched. There are 13 residues in the CDR3. Germline CDR1 and CDR2: LGHNA and YNFKEQ. DNA for the CDR3: TGTGCCAGCAGCCCGGGACTAGCGGGAGAGCAGTTCTTC. Amino acid sequence: CASSPGLAGEQFF.